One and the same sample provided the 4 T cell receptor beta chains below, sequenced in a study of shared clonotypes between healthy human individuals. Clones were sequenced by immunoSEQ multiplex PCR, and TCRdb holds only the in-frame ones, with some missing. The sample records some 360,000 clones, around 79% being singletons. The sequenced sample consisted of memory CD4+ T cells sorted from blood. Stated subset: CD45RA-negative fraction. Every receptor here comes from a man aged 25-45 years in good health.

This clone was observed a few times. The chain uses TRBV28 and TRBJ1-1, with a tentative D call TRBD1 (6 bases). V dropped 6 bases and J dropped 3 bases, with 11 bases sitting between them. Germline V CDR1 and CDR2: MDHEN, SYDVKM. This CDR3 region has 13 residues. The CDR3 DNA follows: TGTGCCAGCAGCCGGGACACCGACACTGAAGCTTTCTTT. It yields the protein CASSRDTDTEAFF.

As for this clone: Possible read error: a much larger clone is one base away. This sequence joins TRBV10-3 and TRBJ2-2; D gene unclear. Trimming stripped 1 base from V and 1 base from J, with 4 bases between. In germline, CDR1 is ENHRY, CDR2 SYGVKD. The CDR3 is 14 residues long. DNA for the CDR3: TGTGCCATCAGTGAGTGGGGGAACACCGGGGAGCTGTTTTTT. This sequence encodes CAISEWGNTGELFF.

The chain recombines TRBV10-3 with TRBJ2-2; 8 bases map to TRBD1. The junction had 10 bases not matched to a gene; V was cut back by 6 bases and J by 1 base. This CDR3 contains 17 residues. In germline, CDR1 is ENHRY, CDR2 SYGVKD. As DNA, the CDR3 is TGTGCCATCAGAGAAGGGACAGGAAAGGGGAACACCGGGGAGCTGTTTTTT. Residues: CAIREGTGKGNTGELFF.

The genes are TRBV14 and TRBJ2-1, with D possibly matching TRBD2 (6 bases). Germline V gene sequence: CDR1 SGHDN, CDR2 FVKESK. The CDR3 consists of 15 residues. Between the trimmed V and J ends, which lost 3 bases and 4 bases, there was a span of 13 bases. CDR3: CASSHGTGGYNEQFF. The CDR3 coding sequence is TGTGCCAGCAGCCACGGGACTGGCGGTTACAATGAGCAGTTCTTC. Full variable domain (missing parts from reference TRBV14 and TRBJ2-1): EAGVTQFPSHSVIEKGQTVTLRCDPISGHDNLYWYRRVMGKEIKFLLHFVKESKQDESGMPNNRFLAERTGGTYSTLKVQPAELEDSGVYFCASSHGTGGYNEQFFGPGTRLTVL.